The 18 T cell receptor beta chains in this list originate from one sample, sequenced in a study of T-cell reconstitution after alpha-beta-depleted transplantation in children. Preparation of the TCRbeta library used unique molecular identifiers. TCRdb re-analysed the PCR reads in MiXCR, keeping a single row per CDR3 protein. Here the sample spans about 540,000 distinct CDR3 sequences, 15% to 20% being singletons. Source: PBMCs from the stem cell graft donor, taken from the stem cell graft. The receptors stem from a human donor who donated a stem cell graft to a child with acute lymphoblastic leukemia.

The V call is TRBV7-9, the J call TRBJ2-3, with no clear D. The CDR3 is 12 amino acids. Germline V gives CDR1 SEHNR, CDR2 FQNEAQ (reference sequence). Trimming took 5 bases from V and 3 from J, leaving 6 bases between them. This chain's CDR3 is CASSKATDTQYF. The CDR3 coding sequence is TGTGCCAGCAGCAAGGCGACAGATACGCAGTATTTT.

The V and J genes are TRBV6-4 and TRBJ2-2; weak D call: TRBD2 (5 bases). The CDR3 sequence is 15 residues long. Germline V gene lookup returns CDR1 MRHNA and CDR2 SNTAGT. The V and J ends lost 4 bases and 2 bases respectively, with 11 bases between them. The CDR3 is CASSGAAENTGELFF. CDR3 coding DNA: TGTGCCAGCAGTGGAGCAGCGGAAAACACCGGGGAGCTGTTTTTT.

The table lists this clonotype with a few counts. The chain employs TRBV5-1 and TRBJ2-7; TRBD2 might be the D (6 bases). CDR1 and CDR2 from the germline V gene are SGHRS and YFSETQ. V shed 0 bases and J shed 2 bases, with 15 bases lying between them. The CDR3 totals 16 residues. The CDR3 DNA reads TGCGCCAGCAGCTTGGCCCCGGGAGTGGGGACCTACGAGCAGTACTTC. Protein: CASSLAPGVGTYEQYF. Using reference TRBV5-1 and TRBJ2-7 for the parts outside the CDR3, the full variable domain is KAGVTQTPRYLIKTRGQQVTLSCSPISGHRSVSWYQQTPGQGLQFLFEYFSETQRNKGNFPGRFSGRQFSNSRSEMNVSTLELGDSALYLCASSLAPGVGTYEQYFGPGTRLTVT.

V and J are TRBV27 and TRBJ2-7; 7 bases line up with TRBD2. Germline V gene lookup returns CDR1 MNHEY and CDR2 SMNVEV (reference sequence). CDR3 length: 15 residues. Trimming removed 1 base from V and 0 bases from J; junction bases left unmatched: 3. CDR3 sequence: CASSLFGGSSYEQYF. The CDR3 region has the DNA TGTGCCAGCAGTTTATTTGGCGGGAGCTCCTACGAGCAGTACTTC.

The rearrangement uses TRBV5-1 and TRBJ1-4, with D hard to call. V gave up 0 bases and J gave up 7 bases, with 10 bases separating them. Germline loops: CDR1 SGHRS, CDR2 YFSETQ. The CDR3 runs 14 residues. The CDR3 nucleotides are TGCGCCAGCAGCTTGGGCATCTACGGTGAAAAACTGTTTTTT. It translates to CASSLGIYGEKLFF. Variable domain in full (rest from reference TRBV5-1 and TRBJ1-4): KAGVTQTPRYLIKTRGQQVTLSCSPISGHRSVSWYQQTPGQGLQFLFEYFSETQRNKGNFPGRFSGRQFSNSRSEMNVSTLELGDSALYLCASSLGIYGEKLFFGSGTQLSVL.

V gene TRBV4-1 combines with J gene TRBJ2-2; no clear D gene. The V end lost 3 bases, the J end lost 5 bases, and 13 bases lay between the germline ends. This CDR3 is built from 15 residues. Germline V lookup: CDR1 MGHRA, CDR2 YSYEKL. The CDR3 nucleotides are TGCGCCAGCAGCCAGTCCATTGACCCGACCGGGGAGCTGTTTTTT. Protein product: CASSQSIDPTGELFF.

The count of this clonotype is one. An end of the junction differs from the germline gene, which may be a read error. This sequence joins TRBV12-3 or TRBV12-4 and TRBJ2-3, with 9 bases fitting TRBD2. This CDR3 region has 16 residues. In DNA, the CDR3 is TGTGCCAGGGAGCGGGAGGACTCCTGTAGCAGAGATACGCAGTATTTT. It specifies CAREREDSCSRDTQYF.

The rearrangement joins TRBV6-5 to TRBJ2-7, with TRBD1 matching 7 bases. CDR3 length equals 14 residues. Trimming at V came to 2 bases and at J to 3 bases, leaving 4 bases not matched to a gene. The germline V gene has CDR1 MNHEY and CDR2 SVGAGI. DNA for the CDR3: TGTGCCAGCAGTTACAGGGACAGTTACTACGAGCAGTACTTC. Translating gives CASSYRDSYYEQYF.

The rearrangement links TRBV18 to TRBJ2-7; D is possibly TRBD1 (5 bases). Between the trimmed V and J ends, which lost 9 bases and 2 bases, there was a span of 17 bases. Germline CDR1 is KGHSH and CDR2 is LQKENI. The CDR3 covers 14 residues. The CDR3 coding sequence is TGTGCCAGAGTCCTGGGAAGGGGTCCCTACGAGCAGTACTTC. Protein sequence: CARVLGRGPYEQYF.

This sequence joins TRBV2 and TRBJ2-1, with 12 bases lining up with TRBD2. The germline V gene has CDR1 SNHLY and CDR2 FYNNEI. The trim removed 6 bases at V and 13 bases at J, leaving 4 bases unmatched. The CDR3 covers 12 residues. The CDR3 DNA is TGTGCCAGCAGGCGACTAGCGGGAGTTCAGTTCTTC. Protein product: CASRRLAGVQFF.

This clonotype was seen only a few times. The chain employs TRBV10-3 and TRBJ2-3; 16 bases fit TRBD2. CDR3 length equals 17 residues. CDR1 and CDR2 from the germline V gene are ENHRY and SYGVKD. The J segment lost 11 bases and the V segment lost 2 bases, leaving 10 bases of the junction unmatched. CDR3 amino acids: CAISERSGLAGGVRQYF. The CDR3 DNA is TGTGCCATCAGTGAGCGGTCGGGACTAGCGGGAGGGGTAAGGCAGTATTTT.

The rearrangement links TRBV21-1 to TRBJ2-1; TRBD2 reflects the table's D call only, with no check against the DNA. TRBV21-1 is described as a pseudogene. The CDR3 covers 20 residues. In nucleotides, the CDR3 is TGTGCCAGCAGCAAAGGGGTGGGACGGACACTAGCGGGAGTCTACAATGAGCAGTTCTTC. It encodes CASSKGVGRTLAGVYNEQFF.

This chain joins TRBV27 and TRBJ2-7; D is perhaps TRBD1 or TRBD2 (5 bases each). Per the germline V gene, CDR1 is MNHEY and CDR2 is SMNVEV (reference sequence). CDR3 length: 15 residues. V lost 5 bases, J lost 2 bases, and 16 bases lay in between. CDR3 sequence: CASSQIRDGTYEQYF. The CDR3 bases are TGTGCCAGCAGTCAAATCCGGGACGGTACCTACGAGCAGTACTTC.

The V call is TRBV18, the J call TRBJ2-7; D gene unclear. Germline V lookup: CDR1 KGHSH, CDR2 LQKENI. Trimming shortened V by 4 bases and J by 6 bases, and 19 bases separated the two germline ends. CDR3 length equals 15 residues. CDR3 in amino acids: CASSRPGPTLVEQYF. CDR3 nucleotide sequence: TGTGCCAGCTCACGGCCGGGCCCCACCTTAGTCGAGCAGTACTTC.

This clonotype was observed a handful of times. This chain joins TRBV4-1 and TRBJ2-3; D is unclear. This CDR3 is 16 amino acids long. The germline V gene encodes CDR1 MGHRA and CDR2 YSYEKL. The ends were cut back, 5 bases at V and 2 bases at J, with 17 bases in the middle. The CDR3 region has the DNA TGCGCCAGCAGCTCCCGGAACTGGGATTTCACAGATACGCAGTATTTT. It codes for CASSSRNWDFTDTQYF.

The CDR3 region is CATSERTGLDEQYF. DNA of the CDR3: TGTGCCACCAGTGAGCGGACAGGGTTAGACGAGCAGTACTTC. This sequence joins TRBV15 and TRBJ2-7, with TRBD1 identical over 8 bases. J lost 5 bases, V lost 6 bases, and 9 bases had no gene match. This CDR3 has 14 amino acids. The germline V gene encodes CDR1 LNHNV and CDR2 YYDKDF (reference sequence).

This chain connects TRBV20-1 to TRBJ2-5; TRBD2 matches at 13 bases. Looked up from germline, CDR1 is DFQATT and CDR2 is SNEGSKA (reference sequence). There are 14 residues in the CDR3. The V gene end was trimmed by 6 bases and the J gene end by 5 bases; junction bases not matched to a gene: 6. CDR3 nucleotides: TGCAGTGCGAGGACTAGCGGGAGAAGGGAGACCCAGTACTTC. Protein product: CSARTSGRRETQYF.

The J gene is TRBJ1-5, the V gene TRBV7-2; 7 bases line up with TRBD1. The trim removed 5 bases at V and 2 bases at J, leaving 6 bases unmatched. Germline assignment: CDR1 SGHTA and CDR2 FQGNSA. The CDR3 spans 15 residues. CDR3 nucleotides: TGTGCCAGCAGCCGACAGGGCTGGGGCAATCAGCCCCAGCATTTT. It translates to CASSRQGWGNQPQHF.